This record looks at one T cell receptor (beta chain) sequence and its context. Its antigen remains unknown. One junction end does not reproduce the germline sequence, and a read error may be involved. Germline V gene sequence: CDR1 LNHDA, CDR2 SQIVND (reference sequence). The CDR3 sequence is 14 residues long. These data belong to a study of shared clonotypes between healthy human individuals. Points from the study as a whole: Four donors shared around 5.2% of their naive CD4 clonotypes. Lower generation probabilities were found for non-shared clonotypes than for those shared by all four donors. Naive subsets generally exceeded memory subsets in estimated richness. Sampling was confined to blood; repertoires within tissues likely differ.

Here immunoSEQ multiplex PCR was the method, and the copy in TCRdb shows in-frame clones only, minus some. The sample contains around 2.5 million clones, 80% to 95% of which appear only once. Sequencing input: naive CD4+ T cells from PBMCs. Indicated subset: CD45RA+ positively selected. The chain carries TRBV19 and TRBJ2-2; 9 bases map to TRBD1. The TCR sequence derives from a young man in good health. Some clones in this sample may be carry-over from other donors' samples. The DNA for the CDR3 is TGTGCTAGTATTACAGGGGGCGCGGCCGGGGAGCTGTTTTTT. Translation gives CASITGGAAGELFF.